This T cell receptor (beta chain) came from a study of shared clonotypes between healthy human individuals. Overall study findings and caveats: Compared with clonotypes that all four donors shared, non-shared clonotypes had lower generation probabilities.

TCRdb's table, derived via immunoSEQ multiplex PCR, lists solely in-frame clones and lacks some. The sample shows 450,000 to 700,000 clones, nearly 97% of them seen only once. CD45RO-negative, CCR7-selected cells formed the naive CD8 fraction, which excluded terminally differentiated effector memory CD45RA+ cells. Concerning this clone: Its target is not known.

The TCR comes from a young woman in good health. Sequenced material: naive CD8+ T cells sorted from blood.

CDR3 sequence reads: CASSVDAGPYEQYF. In DNA form, the CDR3 reads TGTGCCAGCAGCGTAGATGCGGGACCTTACGAGCAGTACTTC. This rearrangement joins TRBV9 to TRBJ2-7, with D possibly being TRBD2 (6 bases). CDR3 length equals 14 residues. The germline gives CDR1 SGDLS, CDR2 YYNGEE. Trimming stripped 0 bases from V and 4 bases from J, with 11 bases between.